This T cell receptor (beta chain) was sequenced in a study of blood T cell repertoires in COVID-19. Study-level information: COVID-19 samples, acute and convalescent, were from the United States, Italy and Spain.

Trimming pared 5 bases from V and 1 base from J, leaving 18 bases between. The CDR3 is made up of 17 amino acids. The germline gives CDR1 SNHLY, CDR2 FYNNEI. Using immunoSEQ multiplex PCR, the repertoire was profiled, and TCRdb retains in-frame clones only, with some absent. Among 400,000 or so clones listed, about 89% were seen once. Participants' own reports of clinical history determined their cohort assignment. Source material: PBMCs or T cells enriched from blood (not recorded which). The source is a man aged 40-55 years in a cohort exposed to, infected with or recovered from COVID-19 (not recorded which). The gene calls are TRBV2 and TRBJ1-5; D gene unclear. The CDR3 DNA is TGTGCCAGCAGTTCGACATCGGGGAAATGGAGCAATCAGCCCCAGCATTTT. Protein product: CASSSTSGKWSNQPQHF. Full variable domain (outside the CDR3, taken from reference TRBV2 and TRBJ1-5): EPEVTQTPSHQVTQMGQEVILRCVPISNHLYFYWYRQILGQKVEFLVSFYNNEISEKSEIFDDQFSVERPDGSNFTLKIRSTKLEDSAMYFCASSSTSGKWSNQPQHFGDGTRLSIL.